A single sample gave rise to the 17 T cell receptor beta chains below, sequenced in a study of CD8+ T cells in alopecia areata. Extracted from the samples, RNA was reverse transcribed into cDNA to serve as the sequencing template. Assay used: immunoSEQ multiplex PCR; TCRdb lists only in-frame clones, some missing. Of roughly 250,000 clones listed, approximately 61% were seen once; the top ten hold approximately 1.2%. This specimen was CD4+ T cells sorted from blood, taken at week 0. Receptor source: a human donor with alopecia areata.

V is TRBV30 and J is TRBJ1-6; D call uncertain. Trimming shortened V by 0 bases and J by 7 bases, and 10 bases separated the two germline ends. Germline V gives CDR1 GTSNPN, CDR2 SVGIG (reference sequence). The CDR3 spans 14 residues. The CDR3 nucleotides read TGTGCCTGGAGTGTAGATAGGAAGAATTCACCCCTCCACTTT. This encodes CAWSVDRKNSPLHF. Combining the CDR3 with reference TRBV30 and TRBJ1-6 gives the whole variable domain SQTIHQWPATLVQPVGSPLSLECTVEGTSNPNLYWYRQAAGRGLQLLFYSVGIGQISSEVPQNLSASRPQDRQFILSSKKLLLSDSGFYLCAWSVDRKNSPLHFGNGTRLTVT.

The chain employs TRBV9 and TRBJ2-7; 9 nucleotides line up with TRBD2. Germline CDR1 and CDR2: SGDLS and YYNGEE. V dropped 4 bases and J dropped 1; count of bases not matched to a gene: 9. The CDR3 is 16 residues long. The CDR3 loop is CASSPQGSGGSYEQYF. CDR3 nucleotides: TGTGCCAGCAGCCCCCAGGGAAGCGGGGGGTCCTACGAGCAGTACTTC.

This sequence joins TRBV29-1 and TRBJ1-2; a possible D gene is TRBD1 (6 bases). V lost 7 bases and J lost 4, with 19 bases in between. Germline CDR1 reads SQVTM; CDR2 reads ANQGSEA. The CDR3 sequence is 14 residues long. The CDR3 DNA sequence: TGCAGCGCATATCGGTCAGGGGAGGCCTATGGCTACACCTTC. This translates into CSAYRSGEAYGYTF. The full variable domain, in which reference TRBV29-1 and TRBJ1-2 provide the parts outside the CDR3, is SAVISQKPSRDICQRGTSLTIQCQVDSQVTMMFWYRQQPGQSLTLIATANQGSEATYESGFVIDKFPISRPNLTFSTLTVSNMSPEDSSIYLCSAYRSGEAYGYTFGSGTRLTVV.

The V gene is TRBV7-6, the J gene TRBJ2-2; D is unresolved. CDR1 is SGHVS, CDR2 FNYEAQ, per germline. Trimming removed 1 base from V and 1 base from J, with 7 bases in between. The CDR3 length is 15 residues. The CDR3 DNA is TGTGCCAGCAGCTTAGGCACGGGGAACACCGGGGAGCTGTTTTTT. Amino acid sequence: CASSLGTGNTGELFF.

J is TRBJ1-5 and V is TRBV19, with 7 nucleotides matching TRBD1. This CDR3 is 15 amino acids long. V dropped 7 bases and J dropped 1; count of bases not matched to a gene: 7. Germline V gene data show CDR1 as LNHDA and CDR2 as SQIVND (reference sequence). CDR3 region: CASTRDSVSNQPQHF. The CDR3, as DNA: TGTGCCAGTACCCGGGACAGCGTAAGCAATCAGCCCCAGCATTTT.

The chain joins TRBV5-4 to TRBJ1-2, with TRBD1 identical over 9 bases. Germline CDR1 SGHNT, CDR2 YYREEE (reference sequence). The CDR3 extends over 13 amino acids. The V and J ends lost 9 bases and 8 bases, in that order; junction bases with no gene match: 11. CDR3 coding DNA: TGTGCCACCAAAATACAGGGGGCCTTGGGCTACACCTTC. It specifies CATKIQGALGYTF.

This rearrangement joins TRBV6-6 to TRBJ2-1, with no clear D. The germline gives CDR1 MNHNY, CDR2 SVGAGI (reference sequence). The V end was cut by 2 bases, the J end by 6 bases, with 5 bases between. This CDR3 is 12 amino acids long. CDR3 protein: CASSYPLNEQFF. CDR3 nucleotide sequence: TGTGCCAGCAGTTACCCCCTCAATGAGCAGTTCTTC.

The chain joins TRBV30 to TRBJ2-7; TRBD1 might be the D (6 bases). The CDR3 runs to 13 residues. Trimming cost V 4 bases and J 6 bases, with 16 bases left between them. CDR1 and CDR2 from the germline V gene are GTSNPN and SVGIG (reference sequence). CDR3 loop: CAWTGTPFREQYF. In nucleotides, the CDR3 is TGTGCCTGGACCGGGACACCTTTTCGCGAGCAGTACTTC.

This clone turned up a few times. CDR3 residues: CASSLGQTSSYEQYF. CDR3 DNA: TGCGCCAGCAGCCTGGGACAGACTAGCTCCTACGAGCAGTACTTC. The chain uses TRBV5-1 and TRBJ2-7; perhaps TRBD1 as D (7 bases). The germline V gene encodes CDR1 SGHRS and CDR2 YFSETQ. V was cut by 4 bases and J by 0 bases, with 14 bases left in between. CDR3 length equals 15 residues.

This sequence joins TRBV6-5 and TRBJ2-7; D is ambiguous. Germline CDR1 is MNHEY and CDR2 is SVGAGI. This CDR3 has 12 amino acids. The ends were cut back, 10 bases at V and 0 bases at J, with 10 bases in the middle. CDR3 region: CATTDGSYEQYF. As DNA, the CDR3 is TGTGCCACAACGGACGGCTCCTACGAGCAGTACTTC.

V is TRBV29-1 and J is TRBJ2-4, with unresolved D. The CDR3 contains 14 residues. Trimming left V 7 bases short and J 0 bases short, with 13 bases between. CDR1 SQVTM and CDR2 ANQGSEA come from the germline V gene. CDR3 region: CSGCPAGAKNIQYF. In DNA form, the CDR3 reads TGCAGCGGTTGCCCTGCCGGAGCCAAAAACATTCAGTACTTC.

In this sample, this clone turned up a few times. The rearrangement joins TRBV29-1 to TRBJ2-1; D perhaps matches TRBD1 (5 bases). The CDR3 contains 11 residues. CDR1 and CDR2 from the germline V gene are SQVTM and ANQGSEA. Between the trimmed V and J ends, which lost 7 bases and 9 bases, there was a span of 13 bases. This chain's CDR3 is CSGAQGREQFF. CDR3 in DNA: TGCAGCGGTGCTCAGGGCCGTGAGCAGTTCTTC.

This clone was picked up a small number of times. The chain employs TRBV5-1 and TRBJ1-1; 7 nucleotides agree with TRBD1. The trim removed 7 bases at V and 1 base at J, leaving 4 bases unmatched. CDR3 length: 13 amino acids. Germline assignment: CDR1 SGHRS and CDR2 YFSETQ. CDR3 residues: CASGGQTNTEAFF. The CDR3 DNA is TGCGCCAGCGGGGGACAGACGAACACTGAAGCTTTCTTT.

This rearrangement joins TRBV29-1 to TRBJ2-7, with 9 bases lining up with TRBD1. J gave up 5 bases and V 7 bases, and 3 bases lay outside the gene matches. CDR3 length: 11 amino acids. CDR1 and CDR2 from the germline V gene are SQVTM and ANQGSEA. CDR3 nucleotide sequence: TGCAGCGCCTGGACAGGGGACGAGCAGTACTTC. Encoded protein: CSAWTGDEQYF.

This clone was seen a handful of times. This sequence joins TRBV4-3 and TRBJ2-3, with 8 bases lining up with TRBD2. The V segment lost 0 bases and the J segment 6 bases; nucleotides outside the gene matches: 11. The CDR3 is 17 amino acids. Germline CDR1 reads LGHNA; CDR2 reads YSLEER. The CDR3 sequence is CASSQEEGSGAPDTQYF. The CDR3 DNA is TGCGCCAGCAGCCAAGAGGAGGGTAGCGGGGCCCCGGATACGCAGTATTTT.

This chain links TRBV9 with TRBJ1-6; 9 nucleotides agree with TRBD1. The V segment lost 3 bases and the J segment 9 bases; nucleotides outside the gene matches: 4. This CDR3 comprises 14 residues. Germline CDR1 SGDLS, CDR2 YYNGEE. The CDR3 sequence is CASSATGGLSPLHF. In DNA form, the CDR3 reads TGTGCCAGCAGCGCGACAGGGGGACTTTCACCCCTCCACTTT.

Worth noting for this clone: Other DNA sequences in this specimen translate into the identical CDR3. V usage is TRBV20-1 and J usage is TRBJ2-3; D unclear. This CDR3 is 11 amino acids long. The V end lost 3 bases, the J end lost 4 bases, and 5 bases lay between the germline ends. Germline V lookup: CDR1 DFQATT, CDR2 SNEGSKA (reference sequence). CDR3 amino acids: CSARLADTQYF. As DNA, the CDR3 is TGCAGTGCTAGGCTAGCAGATACGCAGTATTTT.